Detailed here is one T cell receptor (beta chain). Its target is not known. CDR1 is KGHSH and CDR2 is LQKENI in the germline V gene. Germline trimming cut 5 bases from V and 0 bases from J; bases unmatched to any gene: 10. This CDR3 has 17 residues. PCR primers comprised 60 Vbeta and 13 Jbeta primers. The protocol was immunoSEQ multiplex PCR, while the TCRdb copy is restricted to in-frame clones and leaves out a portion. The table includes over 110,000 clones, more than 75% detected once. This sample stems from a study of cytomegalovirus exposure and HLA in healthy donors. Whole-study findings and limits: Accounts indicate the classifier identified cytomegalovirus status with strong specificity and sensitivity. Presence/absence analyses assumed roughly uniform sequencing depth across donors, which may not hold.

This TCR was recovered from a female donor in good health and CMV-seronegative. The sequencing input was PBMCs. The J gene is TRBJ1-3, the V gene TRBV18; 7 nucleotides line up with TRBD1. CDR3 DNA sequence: TGTGCCAGCTCATCTCGGGACAGACGACTCTCTGGAAACACCATATATTTT. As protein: CASSSRDRRLSGNTIYF. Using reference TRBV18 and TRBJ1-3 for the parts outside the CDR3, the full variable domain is NAGVMQNPRHLVRRRGQEARLRCSPMKGHSHVYWYRQLPEEGLKFMVYLQKENIIDESGMPKERFSAEFPKEGPSILRIQQVVRGDSAAYFCASSSRDRRLSGNTIYFGEGSWLTVV.